The 10 T cell receptor beta chains given below trace back to one sample, sequenced in a study of vaccination effects on CD4 cells after COVID-19 (dated by TCRdb to the early 2020s). In the ViraFEST assay, PBMC were stimulated with viral peptide pools, and TCR sequencing was then used to find antigen-specific CD4+ T cell clonotypes based on their expansion. After about 9 days of culture, CD4+ T cells were isolated with the EasySep CD4+ T cell isolation kit. The absence of prior SARS-CoV-2 infection in healthy vaccine recipients was confirmed by negative nucleocapsid antibodies before and after vaccination. Libraries were prepared through the immunoSEQ multiplex PCR assay. TCRdb took over this immuneACCESS table, retaining in-frame rearrangements with V and J assigned. Such tables are incomplete; in checked studies, under half of the missing clones stem from an unresolved V gene, and the remainder is unexplained. Within this sample are approximately 22,000 clones, with roughly 80% of them counted one time only. The ten most abundant clones make up approximately 19% of the sample.

Antigen specificity for these receptors is unknown. Sequences were derived from CD4+ T cells from PBMCs cultured with HCoV-NL63 spike peptides, sampled before COVID-19 vaccination. The cell subset or site label, as the study defines it: HCoV-NL63 spike overlapping peptide pool stimulation. Source of these receptors: a human donor who received a COVID-19 vaccine.

V and J are TRBV5-5 and TRBJ1-3; D unresolved. The length of the CDR3 is 16 residues. Germline V gene lookup returns CDR1 SGHKS and CDR2 YYEKEE (reference sequence). Deletions cut 4 bases from V and 0 bases from J, with 14 bases between. The CDR3 is CASSLRTDISGNTIYF. The CDR3 nucleotides are TGTGCCAGCAGCCTAAGGACGGATATCTCTGGAAACACCATATATTTT. The variable domain in full, completed from reference TRBV5-5 and TRBJ1-3, reads DAGVTQSPTHLIKTRGQQVTLRCSPISGHKSVSWYQQVLGQGPQFIFQYYEKEERGRGNFPDRFSARQFPNYSSELNVNALLLGDSALYLCASSLRTDISGNTIYFGEGSWLTVV.

This clone was detected only a few times. CDR3: CASSSGQILNTEAFF. DNA of the CDR3: TGTGCCAGCAGTAGCGGACAAATCTTGAACACTGAAGCTTTCTTT. The chain employs TRBV27 and TRBJ1-1, with a weak D call TRBD1 (5 bases). The CDR3 consists of 15 residues. V lost 5 bases, J lost 0 bases, and 13 bases lay in between. Germline V gene lookup returns CDR1 MNHEY and CDR2 SMNVEV (reference sequence).

V gene TRBV5-6 combines with J gene TRBJ1-2; the match to TRBD1 covers 9 bases. The V gene's germline CDR1 is SGHDT and CDR2 YYEEEE. The junction had 2 bases not matched to a gene; V was cut back by 2 bases and J by 3 bases. The CDR3 covers 14 residues. The CDR3, as DNA: TGTGCCAGCAGCTTCCGGGACAGGGACTATGGCTACACCTTC. This sequence encodes CASSFRDRDYGYTF.

This clone was detected only a few times. This sequence joins TRBV2 and TRBJ2-1; D tentatively reads TRBD1 or TRBD2 (5 bases each). CDR1 and CDR2 from the germline V gene are SNHLY and FYNNEI. Trimming took off 6 bases at V and 0 bases at J, with 12 bases between the two ends. This CDR3 is built from 15 residues. The CDR3 sequence is CASSGTRFSYNEQFF. DNA of the CDR3: TGTGCCAGCAGCGGGACGAGATTCTCCTACAATGAGCAGTTCTTC.

The chain joins TRBV30 to TRBJ2-1; D tentatively reads TRBD1 or TRBD2 (5 bases each). V lost 3 bases and J 2 bases, leaving 17 bases between the germline ends. Germline V gene lookup returns CDR1 GTSNPN and CDR2 SVGIG (reference sequence). The CDR3 has 16 residues. The DNA of the CDR3 is TGTGCCTGGAGGGGGACGGTGGCAGGAACCTACAATGAGCAGTTCTTC. It codes for CAWRGTVAGTYNEQFF.

The CDR3 DNA sequence: TGTGCCAGCAGCTCGGGCGGAGGATCTGGGGCCAACGTCCTGACTTTC. Amino acids: CASSSGGGSGANVLTF. The gene calls are TRBV5-8 and TRBJ2-6; possible D gene TRBD2, 5 bases. The germline CDR1 and CDR2 sequences are SGHTS and YDEGEE. V was shortened by 3 bases and J by 1 base, with 11 bases between the two germline ends. This CDR3 has 16 amino acids.

V gene TRBV9 combines with J gene TRBJ2-3; D might be TRBD2 (6 bases). Germline V CDR1 and CDR2: SGDLS, YYNGEE. The CDR3 is 15 amino acids. V was trimmed by 0 bases and J by 4 bases, leaving 12 bases between them. DNA of the CDR3: TGTGCCAGCAGCGTAGAGGCGGGGCGGGCAGATACGCAGTATTTT. It translates to CASSVEAGRADTQYF. Supplemented by reference TRBV9 and TRBJ2-3, the full variable domain reads DSGVTQTPKHLITATGQRVTLRCSPRSGDLSVYWYQQSLDQGLQFLIQYYNGEERAKGNILERFSAQQFPDLHSELNLSSLELGDSALYFCASSVEAGRADTQYFGPGTRLTVL.

This clone appeared a single time. The gene calls are TRBV2 and TRBJ2-2; D may match TRBD1 or TRBD2 (5 bases each). From germline, CDR1 is SNHLY and CDR2 FYNNEI. Trimming shortened V by 6 bases and J by 0 bases, and 11 bases separated the two germline ends. This CDR3 region has 15 residues. CDR3 sequence: CASSGADANTGELFF. CDR3 sequence (DNA): TGTGCCAGCAGCGGGGCCGATGCGAACACCGGGGAGCTGTTTTTT.

The chain links TRBV4-1 to TRBJ2-4; tentative D call: TRBD2 (7 bases). This CDR3 contains 17 residues. With 3 bases removed from V and 5 bases from J, the gap between germline ends came to 20 bases. Germline V gene sequence: CDR1 MGHRA, CDR2 YSYEKL. CDR3 region: CASSQPGLGGAENIQYF. The CDR3 DNA sequence: TGCGCCAGCAGCCAGCCGGGCTTGGGGGGGGCGGAAAACATTCAGTACTTC.

The J gene is TRBJ1-1, the V gene TRBV5-1; 7 bases are shared with TRBD1. Germline-derived CDR1 and CDR2 are SGHRS and YFSETQ. This CDR3 spans 13 amino acids. V dropped 6 bases and J dropped 6; count of bases not matched to a gene: 8. CDR3 loop: CASTTTGKAEAFF. The CDR3 nucleotides read TGCGCCAGCACCACGACAGGGAAGGCTGAAGCTTTCTTT.